This T cell receptor (beta chain) was sequenced for a study of CD8 T cells in ankylosing spondylitis. Study results and caveats: Reported data indicate significant enrichment of disease-linked clones within matched ankylosing spondylitis synovial fluid. Ankylosing spondylitis blood appeared to be characterized by a TCR beta motif of 8 or 9 highly homologous variants. CD8+ cells made up the disease-linked clones, which were relatively rare in peripheral blood.

To note about this clonotype: Its antigen is as yet unknown. A read error may explain this, as a much larger clone is one base away. The CDR3 does not close with the conserved phenylalanine or tryptophan, likely indicating a read error.

Quantitative barcoded 5'-RACE was used to prepare TCR beta libraries. One entry per CDR3 protein results from TCRdb running MiXCR on the 5' RACE reads. The sample records roughly 230,000 distinct CDR3 sequences, under 8.5% being singletons. Sample: blood, either unsorted or a sorted T cell fraction (not recorded which). This receptor was identified in a female donor with ankylosing spondylitis or in good health (not recorded which).

In DNA, the CDR3 is TGCAGCGTTGTGCTGGGGGCGGACTATGGCTACACCATC. This codes for CSVVLGADYGYTI. V gene TRBV29-1 combines with J gene TRBJ1-2, with D perhaps TRBD1 (6 bases). The germline V and J ends were trimmed by 4 bases and 3 bases, with 12 bases remaining between them. The CDR3 covers 13 residues. Germline CDR1 reads SQVTM; CDR2 reads ANQGSEA.